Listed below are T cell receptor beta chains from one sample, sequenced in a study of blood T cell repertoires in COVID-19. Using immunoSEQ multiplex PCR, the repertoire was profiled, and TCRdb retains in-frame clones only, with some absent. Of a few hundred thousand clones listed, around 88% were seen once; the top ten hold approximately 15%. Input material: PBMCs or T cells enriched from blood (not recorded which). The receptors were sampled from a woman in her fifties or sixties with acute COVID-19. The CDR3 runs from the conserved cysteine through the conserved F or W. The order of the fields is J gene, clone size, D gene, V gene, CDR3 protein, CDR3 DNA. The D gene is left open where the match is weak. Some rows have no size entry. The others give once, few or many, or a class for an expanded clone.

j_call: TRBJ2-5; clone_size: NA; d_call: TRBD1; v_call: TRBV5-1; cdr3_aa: CASSGTGTGYGETQYF; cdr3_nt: TGCGCCAGCAGCGGGACCGGGACAGGTTATGGGGAGACCCAGTACTTC
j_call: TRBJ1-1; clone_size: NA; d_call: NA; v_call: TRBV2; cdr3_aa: CASSVEAGEGLMNTEAFF; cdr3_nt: TGTGCCAGCAGCGTCGAGGCAGGGGAGGGACTCATGAACACTGAAGCTTTCTTT
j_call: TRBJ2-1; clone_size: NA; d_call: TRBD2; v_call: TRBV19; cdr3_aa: CASSTSAGALYNEQFF; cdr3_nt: TGTGCCAGTAGTACCTCAGCGGGAGCACTTTACAATGAGCAGTTCTTC
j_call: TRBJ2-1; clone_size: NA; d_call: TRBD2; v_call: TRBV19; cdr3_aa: CASSTLAGVGNEQFF; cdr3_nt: TGTGCCAGTAGTACACTAGCGGGAGTGGGGAATGAGCAGTTCTTC
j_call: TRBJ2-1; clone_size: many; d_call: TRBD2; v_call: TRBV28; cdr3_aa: CASSFLTSGIYNEQFF; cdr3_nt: TGTGCCAGCAGTTTCCTGACTAGCGGGATTTACAATGAGCAGTTCTTC
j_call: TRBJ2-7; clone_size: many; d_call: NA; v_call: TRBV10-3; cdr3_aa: CAIRGGGNEQYF; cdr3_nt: TGTGCCATACGGGGAGGGGGTAACGAGCAGTACTTC
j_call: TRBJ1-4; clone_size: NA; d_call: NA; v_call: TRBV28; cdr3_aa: CASSQYGQGSTNEKLFF; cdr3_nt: TGTGCCAGCAGCCAGTACGGGCAGGGCTCAACTAATGAAAAACTGTTTTTT
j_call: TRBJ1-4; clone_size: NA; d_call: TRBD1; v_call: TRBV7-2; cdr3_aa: CASSFGDRKNEKLFF; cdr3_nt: TGTGCCAGCAGCTTCGGGGACAGAAAAAATGAAAAACTGTTTTTT
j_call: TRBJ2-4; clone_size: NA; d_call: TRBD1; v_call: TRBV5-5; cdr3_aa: CASSLKPTSGTGANIQYF; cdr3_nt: TGTGCCAGCAGCTTGAAGCCTACATCCGGGACAGGGGCCAACATTCAGTACTTC
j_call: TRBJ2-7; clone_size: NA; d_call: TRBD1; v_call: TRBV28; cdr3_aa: CASRLGQGVYEQYF; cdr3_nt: TGTGCCAGCAGGCTTGGACAGGGGGTCTACGAGCAGTACTTC
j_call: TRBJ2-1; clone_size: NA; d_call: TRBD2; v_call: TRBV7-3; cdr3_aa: CASSFQPSGRLGNEQFF; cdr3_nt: TGTGCCAGCAGCTTTCAACCTAGCGGGAGATTGGGAAATGAGCAGTTCTTC
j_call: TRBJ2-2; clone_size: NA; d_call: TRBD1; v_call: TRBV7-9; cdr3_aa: CASSYRGVRNTGELFF; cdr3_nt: TGTGCCAGCAGCTACAGGGGAGTTAGGAACACCGGGGAGCTGTTTTTT
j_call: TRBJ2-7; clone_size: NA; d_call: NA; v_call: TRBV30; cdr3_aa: CAWSGTVRHEQYF; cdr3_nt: TGTGCCTGGAGTGGGACAGTTCGGCACGAGCAGTACTTC
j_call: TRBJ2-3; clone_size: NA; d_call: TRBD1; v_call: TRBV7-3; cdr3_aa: CASSPRTGGGDTQYF; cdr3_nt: TGTGCCAGCAGCCCAAGGACAGGGGGCGGGGATACGCAGTATTTT
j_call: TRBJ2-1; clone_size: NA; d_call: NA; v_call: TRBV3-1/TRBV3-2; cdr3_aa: CASSPLGGNYNEQFF; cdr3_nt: TGTGCCAGCAGCCCCCTCGGGGGTAACTACAATGAGCAGTTCTTC